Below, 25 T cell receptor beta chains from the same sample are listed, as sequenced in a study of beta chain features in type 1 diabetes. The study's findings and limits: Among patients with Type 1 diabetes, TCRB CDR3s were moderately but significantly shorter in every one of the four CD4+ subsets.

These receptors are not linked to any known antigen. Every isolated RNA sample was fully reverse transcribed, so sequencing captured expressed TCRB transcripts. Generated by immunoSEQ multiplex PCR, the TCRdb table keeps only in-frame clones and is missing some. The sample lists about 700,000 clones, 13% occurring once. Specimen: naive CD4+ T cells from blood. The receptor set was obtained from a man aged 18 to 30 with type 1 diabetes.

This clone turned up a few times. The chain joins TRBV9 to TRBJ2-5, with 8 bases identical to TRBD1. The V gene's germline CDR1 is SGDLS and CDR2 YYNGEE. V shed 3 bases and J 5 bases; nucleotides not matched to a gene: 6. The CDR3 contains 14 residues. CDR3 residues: CASSATDREETQYF. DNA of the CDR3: TGTGCCAGCAGCGCTACGGACAGGGAGGAGACCCAGTACTTC.

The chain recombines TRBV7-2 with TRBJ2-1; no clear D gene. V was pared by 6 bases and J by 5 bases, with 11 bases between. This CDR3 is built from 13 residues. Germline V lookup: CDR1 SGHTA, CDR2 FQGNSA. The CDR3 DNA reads TGTGCCAGCAGACTAAGGACGAACAATGAGCAGTTCTTC. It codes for CASRLRTNNEQFF.

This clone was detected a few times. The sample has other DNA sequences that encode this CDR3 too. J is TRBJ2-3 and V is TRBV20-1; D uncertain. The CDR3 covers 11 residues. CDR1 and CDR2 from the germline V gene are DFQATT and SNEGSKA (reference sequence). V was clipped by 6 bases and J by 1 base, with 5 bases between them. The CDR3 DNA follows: TGCAGTGCCCCCCGCACAGATACGCAGTATTTT. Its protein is CSAPRTDTQYF.

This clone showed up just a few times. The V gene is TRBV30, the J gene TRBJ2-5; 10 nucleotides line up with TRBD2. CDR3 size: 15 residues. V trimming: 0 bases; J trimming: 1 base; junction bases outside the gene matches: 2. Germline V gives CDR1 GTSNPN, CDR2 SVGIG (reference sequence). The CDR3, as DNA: TGTGCCTGGAGTGTACTAGCGGGAATCCAAGAGACCCAGTACTTC. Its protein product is CAWSVLAGIQETQYF.

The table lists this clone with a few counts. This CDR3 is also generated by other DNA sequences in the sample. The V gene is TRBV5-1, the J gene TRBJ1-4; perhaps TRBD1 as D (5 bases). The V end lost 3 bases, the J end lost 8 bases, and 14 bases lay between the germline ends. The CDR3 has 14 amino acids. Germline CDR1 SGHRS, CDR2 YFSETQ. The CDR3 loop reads CASSSGTADEKLFF. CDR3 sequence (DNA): TGCGCCAGCAGCTCCGGGACCGCCGACGAAAAACTGTTTTTT.

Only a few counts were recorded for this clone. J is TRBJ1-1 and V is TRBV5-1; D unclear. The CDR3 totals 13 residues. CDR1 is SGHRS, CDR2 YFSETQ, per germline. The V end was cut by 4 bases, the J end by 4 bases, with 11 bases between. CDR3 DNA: TGCGCCAGCAGCACGGGGTCGGGCACTGAAGCTTTCTTT. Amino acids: CASSTGSGTEAFF.

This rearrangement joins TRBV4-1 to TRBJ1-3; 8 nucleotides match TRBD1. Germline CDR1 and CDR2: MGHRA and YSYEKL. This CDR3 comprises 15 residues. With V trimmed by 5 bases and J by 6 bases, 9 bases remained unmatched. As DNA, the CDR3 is TGCGCCAGCAGCTCGACAGGGGCCCTGGAAAACACCATATATTTT. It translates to CASSSTGALENTIYF.

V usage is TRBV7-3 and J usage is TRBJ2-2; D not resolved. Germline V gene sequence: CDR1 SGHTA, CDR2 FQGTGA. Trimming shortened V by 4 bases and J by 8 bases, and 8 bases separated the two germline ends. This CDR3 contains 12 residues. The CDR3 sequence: CASSSTPGELFF. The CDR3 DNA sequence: TGTGCCAGCAGCTCGACCCCGGGGGAGCTGTTTTTT.

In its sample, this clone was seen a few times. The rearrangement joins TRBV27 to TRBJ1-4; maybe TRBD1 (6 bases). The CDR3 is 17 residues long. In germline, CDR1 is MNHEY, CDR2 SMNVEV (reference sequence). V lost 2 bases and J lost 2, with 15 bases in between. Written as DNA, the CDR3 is TGTGCCAGCAGTTTAATGGGGGGCCGGGCGACTAATGAAAAACTGTTTTTT. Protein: CASSLMGGRATNEKLFF.

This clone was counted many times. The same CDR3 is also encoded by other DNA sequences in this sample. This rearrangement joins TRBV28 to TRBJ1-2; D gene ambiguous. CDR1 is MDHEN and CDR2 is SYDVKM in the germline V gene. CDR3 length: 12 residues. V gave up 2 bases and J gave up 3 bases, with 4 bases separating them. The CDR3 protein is CASSLGDYGYTF. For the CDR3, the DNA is TGTGCCAGCAGTTTAGGGGACTATGGCTACACCTTC.

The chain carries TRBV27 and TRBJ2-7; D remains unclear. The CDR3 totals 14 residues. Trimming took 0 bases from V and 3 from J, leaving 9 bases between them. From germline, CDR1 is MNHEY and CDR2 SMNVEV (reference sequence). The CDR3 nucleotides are TGTGCCAGCAGTTTATCCAGGATGGACTACGAGCAGTACTTC. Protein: CASSLSRMDYEQYF.

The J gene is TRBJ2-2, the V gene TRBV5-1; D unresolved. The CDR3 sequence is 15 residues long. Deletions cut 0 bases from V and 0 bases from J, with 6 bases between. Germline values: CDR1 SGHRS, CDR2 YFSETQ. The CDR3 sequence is CASSLDTANTGELFF. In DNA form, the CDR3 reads TGCGCCAGCAGCTTGGACACAGCGAACACCGGGGAGCTGTTTTTT.

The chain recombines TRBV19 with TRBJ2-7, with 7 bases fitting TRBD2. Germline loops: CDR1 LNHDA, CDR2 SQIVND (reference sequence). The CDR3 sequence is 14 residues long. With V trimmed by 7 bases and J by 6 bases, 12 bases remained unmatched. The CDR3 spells CASTRGDRGGEQYF. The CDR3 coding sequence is TGTGCCAGTACCCGGGGGGACCGTGGAGGCGAGCAGTACTTC.

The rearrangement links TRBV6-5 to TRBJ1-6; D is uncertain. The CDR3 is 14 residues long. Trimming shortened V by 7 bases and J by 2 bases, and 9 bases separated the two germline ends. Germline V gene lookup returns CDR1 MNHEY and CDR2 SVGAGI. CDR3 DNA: TGTGCCAGCACTAAAGGGACCTATAATTCACCCCTCCACTTT. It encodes CASTKGTYNSPLHF.

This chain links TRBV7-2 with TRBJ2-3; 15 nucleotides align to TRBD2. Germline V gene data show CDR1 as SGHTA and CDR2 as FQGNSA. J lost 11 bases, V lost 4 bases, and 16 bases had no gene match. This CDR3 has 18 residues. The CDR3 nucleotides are TGTGCCAGCAGCTGGGGACTAGCGGGGGGCGCCCCGGGGATCGGGCAGTATTTT. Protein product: CASSWGLAGGAPGIGQYF.

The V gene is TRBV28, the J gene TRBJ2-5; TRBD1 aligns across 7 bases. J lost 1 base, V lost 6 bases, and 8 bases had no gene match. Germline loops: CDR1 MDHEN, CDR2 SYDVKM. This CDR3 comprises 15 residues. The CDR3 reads CASRPPGTAQETQYF. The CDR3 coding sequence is TGTGCCAGCAGACCCCCGGGGACAGCCCAAGAGACCCAGTACTTC.

Here the CDR3 reads CASSTQGGGNTEAFF. CDR3 coding DNA: TGCGCCAGCAGCACCCAGGGGGGAGGGAACACTGAAGCTTTCTTT. V usage is TRBV5-1 and J usage is TRBJ1-1, with 7 nucleotides matching TRBD1. The CDR3 loop spans 15 amino acids. CDR1 and CDR2 (germline): SGHRS, YFSETQ. J lost 1 base, V lost 4 bases, and 7 bases had no gene match.

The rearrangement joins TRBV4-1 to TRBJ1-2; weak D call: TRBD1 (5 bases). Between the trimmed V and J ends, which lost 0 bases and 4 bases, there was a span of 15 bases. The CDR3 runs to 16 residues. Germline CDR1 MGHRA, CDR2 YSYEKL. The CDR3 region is CASSQDSGLQFYGYTF. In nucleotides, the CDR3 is TGCGCCAGCAGCCAAGATTCGGGGCTTCAGTTCTATGGCTACACCTTC.

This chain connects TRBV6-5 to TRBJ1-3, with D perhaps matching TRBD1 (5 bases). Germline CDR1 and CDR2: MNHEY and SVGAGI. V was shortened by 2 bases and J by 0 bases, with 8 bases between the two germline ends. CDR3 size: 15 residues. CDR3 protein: CASSYMGVSGNTIYF. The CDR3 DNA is TGTGCCAGCAGTTACATGGGGGTCTCTGGAAACACCATATATTTT.

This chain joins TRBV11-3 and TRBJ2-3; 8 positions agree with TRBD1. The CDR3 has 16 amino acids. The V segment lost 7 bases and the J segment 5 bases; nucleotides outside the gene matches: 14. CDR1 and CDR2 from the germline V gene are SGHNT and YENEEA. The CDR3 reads CASTLSTGRGRDTQYF. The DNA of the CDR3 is TGTGCCAGCACCCTAAGCACGGGCAGGGGGCGAGATACGCAGTATTTT.

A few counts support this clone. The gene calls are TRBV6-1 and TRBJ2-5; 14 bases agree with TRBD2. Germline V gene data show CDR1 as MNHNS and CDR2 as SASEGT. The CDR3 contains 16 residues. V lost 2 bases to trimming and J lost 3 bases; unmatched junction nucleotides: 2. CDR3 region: CASSEWGLAGEETQYF. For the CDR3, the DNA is TGTGCCAGCAGTGAATGGGGACTAGCGGGAGAAGAGACCCAGTACTTC.

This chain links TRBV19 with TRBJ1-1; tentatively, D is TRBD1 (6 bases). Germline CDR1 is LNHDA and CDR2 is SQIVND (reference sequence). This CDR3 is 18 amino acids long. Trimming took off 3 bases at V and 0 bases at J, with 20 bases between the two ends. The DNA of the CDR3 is TGTGCCAGTAGTATGAAGACAGCCCGAAGGGGGATGAACACTGAAGCTTTCTTT. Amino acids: CASSMKTARRGMNTEAFF. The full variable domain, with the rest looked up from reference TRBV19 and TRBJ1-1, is DGGITQSPKYLFRKEGQNVTLSCEQNLNHDAMYWYRQDPGQGLRLIYYSQIVNDFQKGDIAEGYSVSREKKESFPLTVTSAQKNPTAFYLCASSMKTARRGMNTEAFFGQGTRLTVV.

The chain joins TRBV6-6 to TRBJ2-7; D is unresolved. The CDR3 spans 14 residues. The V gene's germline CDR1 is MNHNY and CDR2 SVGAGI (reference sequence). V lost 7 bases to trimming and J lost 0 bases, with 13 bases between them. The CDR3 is CASNGDKSSYEQYF. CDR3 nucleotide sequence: TGTGCCAGCAATGGGGATAAGAGCTCCTACGAGCAGTACTTC.

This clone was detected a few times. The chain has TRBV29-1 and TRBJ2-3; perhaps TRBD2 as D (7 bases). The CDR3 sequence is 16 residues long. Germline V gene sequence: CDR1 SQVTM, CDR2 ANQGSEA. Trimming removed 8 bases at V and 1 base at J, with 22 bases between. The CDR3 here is CSSRGGGSEGTDTQYF. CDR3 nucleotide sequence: TGCAGCTCCAGAGGGGGGGGTTCAGAGGGCACAGATACGCAGTATTTT.

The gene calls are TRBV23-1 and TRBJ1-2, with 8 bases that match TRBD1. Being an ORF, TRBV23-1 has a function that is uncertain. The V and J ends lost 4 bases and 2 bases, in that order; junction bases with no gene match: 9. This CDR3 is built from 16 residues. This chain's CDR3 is CASSLGDRPRNYGYTF. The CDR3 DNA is TGCGCCAGCAGTCTAGGGGACAGGCCCCGGAACTATGGCTACACCTTC.